Below are 8 T cell receptor beta chains sequenced from a single sample in a study of Graves' ophthalmopathy and Graves' hyperthyroidism. RNA transcripts were the template, and TCR beta CDR3 regions were amplified from them. Second-round multiplex PCR came after a first-round RT-PCR that employed HTBI primers. TCRdb independently ran MiXCR on the multiplex PCR reads; one entry per CDR3 protein. The table includes about 740,000 distinct CDR3 sequences, approximately 40% detected once. The sequenced sample consisted of peripheral blood. The receptors come from an adult man with Graves' ophthalmopathy.

This clonotype was counted between two and nine times. Compared with germline, one end of the junction differs, possibly owing to a read error. The J gene is TRBJ2-7, the V gene TRBV10-3; no clear D. This CDR3 is built from 11 residues. From germline, CDR1 is ENHRY and CDR2 SYGVKD. CDR3 residues: CASSMAYEQYF. DNA for the CDR3: TGTGCCAGCAGTATGGCCTACGAGCAGTACTTC.

This CDR3 reads CASTGRMNTEAFF. CDR3 sequence (DNA): TGCGCCAGTACGGGGCGGATGAACACTGAAGCTTTCTTT. The chain is built from TRBV4-1 and TRBJ1-1; D possibly corresponds to TRBD1 (5 bases). The CDR3 spans 13 residues. V shed 9 bases and J shed 0 bases, with 11 bases lying between them. The V gene's germline CDR1 is MGHRA and CDR2 YSYEKL.

The sample holds a few counts of this clonotype. V is TRBV5-1 and J is TRBJ2-7; 7 bases fit TRBD2. Looked up from germline, CDR1 is SGHRS and CDR2 is YFSETQ. The CDR3 extends over 15 amino acids. The junction had 12 bases not matched to a gene; V was cut back by 3 bases and J by 6 bases. The chain's CDR3 is CASSSGIGGFAEQYF. The CDR3 DNA sequence: TGCGCCAGCAGCTCGGGAATCGGGGGGTTCGCCGAGCAGTACTTC.

This clonotype was detected many times. CDR3 region: CATGQQSNYGYTF. The DNA for the CDR3 is TGTGCCACCGGACAGCAGTCTAACTATGGCTACACCTTC. The chain couples TRBV10-3 to TRBJ1-2; D is perhaps TRBD1 (6 bases). The V gene lost 10 bases and the J gene lost 0 bases, with 12 bases spanning the gap. This CDR3 contains 13 residues. Germline CDR1 and CDR2: ENHRY and SYGVKD.

V usage is TRBV29-1 and J usage is TRBJ2-5, with 11 bases aligning to TRBD2. CDR1 is SQVTM, CDR2 ANQGSEA, per germline. The CDR3 extends over 15 amino acids. The junction had 6 bases not matched to a gene; V was cut back by 3 bases and J by 3 bases. CDR3 sequence (DNA): TGCAGCGTTGACTCGGGACTAGCGGACGAAGAGACCCAGTACTTC. It translates to CSVDSGLADEETQYF.

Comments on this clonotype: Germline and junction disagree at one end, which may indicate a read error. This chain uses TRBV24-1 with TRBJ1-5; 8 bases agree with TRBD1. Per the germline V gene, CDR1 is KGHDR and CDR2 is SFDVKD. The CDR3 has 16 amino acids. CDR3 sequence: CASSSKTGALNQPQHF. CDR3 DNA: TGTGCCAGCAGTTCAAAGACAGGGGCCCTCAATCAGCCCCAGCATTTT.

The chain is built from TRBV6-5 and TRBJ2-3; a weak D match, TRBD1 (6 bases). Near its end, the DNA agrees better with TRBJ2-7, so the J call may be wrong. This CDR3 is built from 14 residues. Looked up from germline, CDR1 is MNHEY and CDR2 is SVGAGI. The CDR3 protein is CASSWQGRTDTQYF. CDR3 in DNA: TGTGCCAGCAGTTGGCAGGGGCGGACAGATACGCAGTACTTC.

This sequence joins TRBV29-1 and TRBJ2-7; 9 nucleotides agree with TRBD1. This CDR3 has 10 residues. The germline gives CDR1 SQVTM, CDR2 ANQGSEA. V trimming: 6 bases; J trimming: 7 bases; junction bases outside the gene matches: 1. CDR3 coding DNA: TGCAGCGTGGGGACAGGGGAGCAGTACTTC. This sequence encodes CSVGTGEQYF.